This T cell receptor (beta chain) originates from a study of CD8+ T cells in alopecia areata. Across the study: Once tofacitinib had been taken for 6 to 18 months, 6 months off drug followed. Study-wide points: Expanded CD8+ clones among the top 100, and scalp clonality, were significantly decreased by tofacitinib.

Extraction of RNA preceded its reverse transcription into cDNA, which served as the sequencing template. This table comes from immunoSEQ multiplex PCR, and its TCRdb copy is limited to in-frame clones, with some not included. The repertoire includes 110,000 or so clones, around three fifths of them detected once, and roughly 3.5% sits in the top ten. This CDR3 is 12 amino acids long. The V and J ends lost 1 base and 5 bases respectively, with 9 bases between them. Germline loops: CDR1 GTSNPN, CDR2 SVGIG (reference sequence). This clone appeared a few times. The antigen is undetermined. Regarding treatment: oral pan-JAK inhibitor, 5-10 mg twice daily. Those with alopecia areata gave lesional scalp punch biopsies and peripheral blood.

This chain uses TRBV30 with TRBJ2-7, with D tentatively TRBD2 (7 bases). The input for sequencing was CD4+ T cells sorted from blood, taken at week 24, from a patient treated with tofacitinib. The sequence was obtained from a human donor with alopecia areata. CDR3 coding DNA: TGTGCCTGGAGTGCGGGGGGCGACGAGCAGTACTTC. Protein: CAWSAGGDEQYF. Based on the CDR3 plus reference TRBV30 and TRBJ2-7, the full variable domain is SQTIHQWPATLVQPVGSPLSLECTVEGTSNPNLYWYRQAAGRGLQLLFYSVGIGQISSEVPQNLSASRPQDRQFILSSKKLLLSDSGFYLCAWSAGGDEQYFGPGTRLTVT.